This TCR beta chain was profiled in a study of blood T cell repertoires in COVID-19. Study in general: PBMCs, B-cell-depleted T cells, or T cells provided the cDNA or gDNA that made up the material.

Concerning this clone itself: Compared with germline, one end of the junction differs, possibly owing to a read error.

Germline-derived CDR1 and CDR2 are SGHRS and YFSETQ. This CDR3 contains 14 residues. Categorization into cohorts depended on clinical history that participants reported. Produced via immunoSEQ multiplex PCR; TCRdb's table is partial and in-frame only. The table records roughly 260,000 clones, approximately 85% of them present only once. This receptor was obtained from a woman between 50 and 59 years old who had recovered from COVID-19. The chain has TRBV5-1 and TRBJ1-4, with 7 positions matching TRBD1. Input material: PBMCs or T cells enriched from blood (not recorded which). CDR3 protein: CASSLGQPNEKLFF. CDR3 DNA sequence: TGCGCCAGCAGTTTGGGACAGCCAAATGAAAAACTGTTTTTT.